This T cell receptor (beta chain) was recorded in a study of cytomegalovirus exposure and HLA in healthy donors. General study findings and limits: Later analysis associated a missense DCLRE1C variant with TCR beta V- and J-gene trimming.

V lost 1 base to trimming and J lost 1 base, with 9 bases between them. The CDR3 is made up of 15 amino acids. Germline CDR1 is LNHDA and CDR2 is SQIVND (reference sequence). About this clone: Its antigen is as yet unknown.

A multiplex PCR was run with 60 Vbeta primers and 13 Jbeta primers. Some clones are missing from TCRdb's copy, which holds only in-frame ones; the method was immunoSEQ multiplex PCR. The sample comprises fewer than 200,000 clones, 75% of which are singletons, and over 2.5% rests with the top ten. This receptor was taken from a female donor in good health and CMV-seronegative. V is TRBV19 and J is TRBJ2-3, with D tentatively TRBD1 (5 bases). Sample: PBMCs. CDR3 in amino acids: CASSIVDSRTDTQYF. CDR3 sequence (DNA): TGTGCCAGTAGTATAGTCGACAGCCGCACAGATACGCAGTATTTT.